These T cell receptor beta chains were read from a single sample in a study of cytomegalovirus exposure and HLA in healthy donors. Libraries were prepared by immunoSEQ multiplex PCR; TCRdb keeps only in-frame clonotypes and omits some of them. The sample records 95,000 to 100,000 clones, about four fifths being singletons. The source material was PBMCs. Every receptor here comes from a woman between 40 and 55 years old in good health and CMV-seronegative. CDR3s include the opening cysteine and the closing phenylalanine or tryptophan. A D gene is named only where the DNA matches it firmly. Size values are once, few and many counts, or a class for expanded clones, and some rows have none.

D gene	V gene	clone size	J gene	CDR3 protein	CDR3 DNA
NA	TRBV7-2	NA	TRBJ1-6	CASSPTYESPLHF	TGTGCCAGCAGCCCAACGTATGAGTCACCCCTCCACTTT
NA	TRBV10-3	few	TRBJ2-7	CAISDLGGSYEQYF	TGTGCCATCAGTGATTTGGGGGGCTCCTACGAGCAGTACTTC
NA	TRBV9	few	TRBJ2-3	CASSVDAGGKGLSTDTQYF	TGTGCCAGCAGCGTAGATGCCGGCGGGAAGGGCCTAAGCACAGATACGCAGTATTTT
TRBD1	TRBV28	NA	TRBJ2-3	CASSPQGTDTQYF	TGTGCCAGCAGTCCACAGGGGACAGATACGCAGTATTTT
NA	TRBV4-1	NA	TRBJ2-3	CASSQEWRGFSGYF	TGCGCCAGCAGCCAAGAATGGAGAGGCTTCAGTGGATATTTT
TRBD2	TRBV10-3	NA	TRBJ2-7	CAISDPGTSGDYEQYF	TGTGCCATCAGTGATCCAGGGACTAGCGGGGACTACGAGCAGTACTTC
TRBD1	TRBV5-1	once	TRBJ1-3	CASSSGQFLGSGNTIYF	TGCGCCAGCAGCTCGGGACAGTTTTTAGGCTCTGGAAACACCATATATTTT
NA	TRBV15	NA	TRBJ2-2	CATSRERTHTGELFF	TGTGCCACCAGCAGAGAGAGGACACACACCGGGGAGCTGTTTTTT
NA	TRBV29-1	NA	TRBJ1-1	CSVDGGREAFF	TGCAGCGTTGACGGGGGGAGAGAAGCTTTCTTT
NA	TRBV4-3	NA	TRBJ2-3	CASSQDGLTDTQYF	TGCGCCAGCAGCCAAGATGGCCTCACAGATACGCAGTATTTT
TRBD1	TRBV2	NA	TRBJ2-3	CASSATGPQGTQYF	TGTGCCAGCAGTGCGACAGGGCCGCAGGGTACGCAGTATTTT
TRBD2	TRBV7-9	NA	TRBJ2-1	CSSSPYSGPSYNEQFF	TGTTCCAGCAGCCCTTATAGCGGGCCTTCCTACAATGAGCAGTTCTTC
TRBD2	TRBV5-6	NA	TRBJ2-3	CASSTLTSGGSDTQYF	TGTGCCAGCAGCACCCTGACTAGCGGGGGATCAGATACGCAGTATTTT
NA	TRBV11-2	NA	TRBJ2-7	CASSLDVAGEQYF	TGTGCCAGCAGCTTAGATGTCGCAGGCGAGCAGTACTTC
NA	TRBV6-1	NA	TRBJ1-6	CASSVNRDLDLHF	TGTGCCAGCAGTGTAAACAGGGACCTAGACCTCCACTTT
NA	TRBV28	NA	TRBJ2-5	CASRRTNQETQYF	TGTGCCAGCCGGCGGACAAACCAAGAGACCCAGTACTTC
NA	TRBV4-3	NA	TRBJ2-3	CASSPQAAVDTQYF	TGCGCCAGCAGCCCCCAAGCGGCAGTAGATACGCAGTATTTT
NA	TRBV7-2	NA	TRBJ2-7	CASSLGGGTYEQYF	TGTGCCAGCAGCTTGGGGGGTGGGACCTACGAGCAGTACTTC
TRBD2	TRBV4-3	NA	TRBJ2-7	CASSQTGGLAGKAYEQYF	TGCGCCAGCAGCCAGACAGGCGGGCTAGCGGGTAAGGCCTACGAGCAGTACTTC
NA	TRBV4-3	NA	TRBJ2-7	CASSQEQLSSYEQYF	TGCGCCAGCAGCCAAGAACAGCTGAGCTCCTACGAGCAGTACTTC
NA	TRBV30	NA	TRBJ1-5	CAWSWAGKDQPQHF	TGTGCCTGGAGTTGGGCAGGGAAGGATCAGCCCCAGCATTTT
TRBD1	TRBV4-3	NA	TRBJ2-5	CASSQDRTGGSETQYF	TGCGCCAGCAGCCAAGATAGGACAGGGGGCTCAGAGACCCAGTACTTC
TRBD1	TRBV2	NA	TRBJ1-5	CASSDLGQDNQPQHF	TGTGCCAGCAGTGACCTGGGACAGGACAATCAGCCCCAGCATTTT
TRBD2	TRBV4-1	NA	TRBJ2-7	CASSQDPRLAGDSYEQYF	TGCGCCAGCAGCCAAGATCCTAGACTAGCGGGAGACTCCTACGAGCAGTACTTC
NA	TRBV13	NA	TRBJ2-3	CASSARQALSTDTQYF	TGTGCCAGCAGCGCACGACAGGCCCTCAGCACAGATACGCAGTATTTT
NA	TRBV6-5	NA	TRBJ1-5	CASTGAGDYQPQHF	TGTGCCAGCACTGGGGCAGGGGATTATCAGCCCCAGCATTTT
TRBD1	TRBV11-3	NA	TRBJ2-1	CASSSRDRGHEQFF	TGTGCCAGCAGCAGCCGGGACAGGGGGCATGAGCAGTTCTTC
TRBD2	TRBV2	NA	TRBJ2-6	CATTAGVGLSGANVLTF	TGTGCCACCACGGCGGGAGTGGGGCTCTCTGGGGCCAACGTCCTGACTTTC
NA	TRBV11-2	NA	TRBJ2-7	CASSSLRGSPYEQYF	TGTGCCAGCAGCTCCCTTCGCGGATCGCCCTACGAGCAGTACTTC
TRBD1	TRBV27	once	TRBJ1-2	CASSITGQGTYGYTF	TGTGCCAGCAGCATTACGGGACAGGGGACCTATGGCTACACCTTC
TRBD1	TRBV27	NA	TRBJ2-1	CASGSGQGAFNEQFF	TGTGCCAGCGGGTCCGGGCAGGGGGCATTCAATGAGCAGTTCTTC